This T cell receptor beta chain was captured by sequencing in a study of T cell repertoires in cytomegalovirus infection. Across the whole study: The authors relied on CMV epitopes, both recently identified HLA-C-restricted and well-studied HLA-B-restricted. Shared public TCR beta signatures pointed to both CMV infection and a matching HLA type. Findings and limits, study-wide: Carriage of CMV together with the relevant HLA was identifiable through cumulative public TCR beta family frequency. Predominance within the ex vivo response was attributable to HLA-C-restricted CMV-specific TCR beta clonotypes.

V was cut by 7 bases and J by 6 bases, with 21 bases left in between. This CDR3 has 15 residues. The germline V gene encodes CDR1 MNHEY and CDR2 SVGEGT. Comment on this clonotype: What it binds is not known.

In TCRdb, the reads were re-called with MiXCR into one record per CDR3 protein. The sample records 44,000 or so distinct CDR3 sequences, around 23% being singletons. The sequences come from CD8+ T cells from cultured PBMCs, collected from culture after CMV antigen stimulation. This chain joins TRBV6-2 or TRBV6-3 and TRBJ1-2; no clear D gene. This clonotype was obtained from a human donor in good health (CMV status not recorded). Some clones in this sample may be carry-over from other donors' samples. CDR3 coding DNA: TGTGCCAGCACATCCACATCGGACGGTTTGGATGGCTACACCTTC. It is translated as CASTSTSDGLDGYTF.